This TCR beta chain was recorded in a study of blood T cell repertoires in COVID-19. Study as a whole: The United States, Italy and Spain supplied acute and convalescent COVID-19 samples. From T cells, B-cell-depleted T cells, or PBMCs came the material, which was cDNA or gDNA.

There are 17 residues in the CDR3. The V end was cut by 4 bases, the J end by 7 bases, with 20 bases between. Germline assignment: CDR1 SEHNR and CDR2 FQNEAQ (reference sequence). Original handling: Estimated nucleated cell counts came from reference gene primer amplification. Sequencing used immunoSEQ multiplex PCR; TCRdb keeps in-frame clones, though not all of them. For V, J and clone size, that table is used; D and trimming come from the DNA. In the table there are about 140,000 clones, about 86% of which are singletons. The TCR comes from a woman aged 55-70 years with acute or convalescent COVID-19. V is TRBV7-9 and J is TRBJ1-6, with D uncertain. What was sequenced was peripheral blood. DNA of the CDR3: TGTGCCAGCAGCTCCGGCAATGAGGCGCCCAAGAATTCACCCCTCCACTTT. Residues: CASSSGNEAPKNSPLHF. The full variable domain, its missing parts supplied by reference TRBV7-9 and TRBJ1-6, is DTGVSQNPRHKITKRGQNVTFRCDPISEHNRLYWYRQTLGQGPEFLTYFQNEAQLEKSRLLSDRFSAERPKGSFSTLEIQRTEQGDSAMYLCASSSGNEAPKNSPLHFGNGTRLTVT.